Presented here are 20 T cell receptor beta chains from one specimen sequenced in a study of cytomegalovirus exposure and HLA in healthy donors. It was with 60 Vbeta and 13 Jbeta primers that the PCR ran. TCRdb keeps only in-frame clones here, not all; method: immunoSEQ multiplex PCR. This sample has around 150,000 clones, with approximately 80% found just once. The sequenced sample was PBMCs. Receptors were obtained from a male donor in good health and CMV-seronegative.

On this clone: The identical CDR3 is also encoded by other nucleotide sequences in the sample. This chain joins TRBV30 and TRBJ2-7; weak D call: TRBD2 (6 bases). The CDR3 length is 11 residues. Germline CDR1 and CDR2: GTSNPN and SVGIG (reference sequence). Trimming shortened V by 3 bases and J by 6 bases, and 9 bases separated the two germline ends. CDR3 nucleotides: TGTGCCTGGAGCGTGGGAGGCGAGCAGTACTTC. As protein: CAWSVGGEQYF.

This chain uses TRBV6-6 with TRBJ2-1, with 7 bases identical to TRBD1. CDR1 and CDR2 from the germline V gene are MNHNY and SVGAGI (reference sequence). V lost 7 bases, J lost 0 bases, and 3 bases stayed unmatched. The CDR3 is 14 amino acids. The CDR3 DNA reads as TGTGCCAGCATGTCAGGGGGCTCCTACAATGAGCAGTTCTTC. This codes for CASMSGGSYNEQFF.

V is TRBV30 and J is TRBJ2-3; 8 bases agree with TRBD2. This CDR3 spans 14 amino acids. V gave up 3 bases and J gave up 0 bases; unmatched junction bases: 2. In germline, CDR1 is GTSNPN, CDR2 SVGIG (reference sequence). CDR3 sequence: CAWSASGSTDTQYF. CDR3 in DNA: TGTGCCTGGAGCGCTAGCGGGAGCACAGATACGCAGTATTTT.

This chain connects TRBV28 to TRBJ1-2; 9 bases align to TRBD1. CDR3 length: 13 amino acids. With 5 bases clipped from V and 8 bases from J, the junction kept 6 bases outside the gene matches. The germline gives CDR1 MDHEN, CDR2 SYDVKM. CDR3 nucleotide sequence: TGTGCCAGCAGTAGTAGGACAGGGGAAGGCTACACCTTC. Its protein is CASSSRTGEGYTF.

The rearrangement joins TRBV6-1 to TRBJ2-2, with 7 positions matching TRBD1. The V gene's germline CDR1 is MNHNS and CDR2 SASEGT. The junction had 5 bases not matched to a gene; V was cut back by 6 bases and J by 7 bases. The CDR3 has 13 residues. This CDR3 is CASRAGGFGELFF. DNA for the CDR3: TGTGCCAGCAGGGCAGGGGGTTTCGGGGAGCTGTTTTTT.

The chain employs TRBV6-5 and TRBJ1-2; TRBD1 aligns across 7 bases. The trim removed 6 bases at V and 4 bases at J, leaving 5 bases unmatched. The germline CDR1 and CDR2 sequences are MNHEY and SVGAGI. This CDR3 spans 13 amino acids. Here the CDR3 DNA reads TGTGCCAGCAGATCGACAGGGAGCTATGGCTACACCTTC. It is translated as CASRSTGSYGYTF.

The chain's CDR3 is CASSLGGTDDISTDTQYF. CDR3 nucleotide sequence: TGCGCCAGCAGCTTGGGTGGGACAGATGACATTAGCACAGATACGCAGTATTTT. The genes are TRBV5-1 and TRBJ2-3, with 7 bases lining up with TRBD1. The CDR3 spans 18 residues. Losses at the gene ends were 0 bases for V and 0 bases for J; bases not matched to a gene: 10. Germline V CDR1 and CDR2: SGHRS, YFSETQ.

The gene calls are TRBV6-5 and TRBJ2-3; 11 positions agree with TRBD2. Trimming cost V 4 bases and J 1 base; bases outside gene matches: 1. The length of the CDR3 is 15 residues. The germline gives CDR1 MNHEY, CDR2 SVGAGI. The CDR3 nucleotides are TGTGCCAGCAGTTTAGCGGGGGGGGGCACAGATACGCAGTATTTT. Translating gives CASSLAGGGTDTQYF.

The chain links TRBV18 to TRBJ1-1; no clear D. The CDR3 is made up of 15 amino acids. Germline V CDR1 and CDR2: KGHSH, LQKENI. The germline V and J ends were trimmed by 0 bases and 2 bases, with 10 bases remaining between them. CDR3 sequence: CASSPPGERNTEAFF. The CDR3 DNA reads as TGTGCCAGCTCACCACCTGGAGAAAGAAACACTGAAGCTTTCTTT.

The chain uses TRBV7-2 and TRBJ2-5; D is ambiguous. This CDR3 region has 13 residues. Deletions cut 1 base from V and 1 base from J, with 4 bases between. CDR1 and CDR2 from the germline V gene are SGHTA and FQGNSA. The CDR3 loop reads CASSLVVQETQYF. Written as DNA, the CDR3 is TGTGCCAGCAGCTTAGTAGTCCAAGAGACCCAGTACTTC.

The sample holds one count of this clone. This sample includes further DNA sequences coding for the same CDR3. J is TRBJ1-5 and V is TRBV30; TRBD1 is a possible D gene (5 bases). The CDR3 loop spans 13 amino acids. With 2 bases removed from V and 2 bases from J, the gap between germline ends came to 7 bases. Germline CDR1 is GTSNPN and CDR2 is SVGIG (reference sequence). This CDR3 reads CAWSLGGNQPQHF. The CDR3 DNA reads TGTGCCTGGAGTCTAGGGGGCAATCAGCCCCAGCATTTT.

A few counts support this clone. V gene TRBV2 combines with J gene TRBJ1-4; D is uncertain. The germline gives CDR1 SNHLY, CDR2 FYNNEI. V was clipped by 6 bases and J by 7 bases, with 6 bases between them. CDR3 size: 11 residues. CDR3 loop: CASRPGEKLFF. The CDR3, as DNA: TGTGCCAGCAGGCCCGGTGAAAAACTGTTTTTT.

This clone has more than one count but fewer than ten. V gene TRBV5-4 combines with J gene TRBJ2-7, with D hard to call. Germline loops: CDR1 SGHNT, CDR2 YYREEE (reference sequence). The ends were cut back, 4 bases at V and 0 bases at J, with 8 bases in the middle. The CDR3 totals 13 residues. This CDR3 is CASSAHSSYEQYF. The CDR3 region has the DNA TGTGCCAGCAGCGCGCACTCCTCCTACGAGCAGTACTTC.

The chain uses TRBV10-2 and TRBJ2-1, with D hard to call. CDR1 is WSHSY and CDR2 is SAAADI in the germline V gene. This CDR3 has 12 residues. Trimming stripped 6 bases from V and 3 bases from J, with 6 bases between. CDR3 DNA: TGCGCCAGCAGGGCTGGCTACAATGAGCAGTTCTTC. Its protein is CASRAGYNEQFF.

The DNA of the CDR3 is TGTGCCAGCAGCTTAGCGAAGGGAGCTAAGACCGGGGAGCTGTTTTTT. Translation gives CASSLAKGAKTGELFF. The chain recombines TRBV7-3 with TRBJ2-2, with D perhaps TRBD2 (5 bases). In germline, CDR1 is SGHTA, CDR2 FQGTGA. Trimming took off 2 bases at V and 5 bases at J, with 15 bases between the two ends. CDR3 length equals 16 residues.

The J gene is TRBJ1-6, the V gene TRBV7-9, with TRBD1 matching 7 bases. CDR1 and CDR2 from the germline V gene are SEHNR and FQNEAQ (reference sequence). The CDR3 runs 14 residues. Unmatched junction bases numbered 4, after V lost 3 bases and J lost 8 bases. The CDR3 nucleotides are TGTGCCAGCAGCTTCTCAGGGGGAGATTCACCCCTCCACTTT. Translated, it gives CASSFSGGDSPLHF.

This clone was counted a single time. An end of the junction does not agree with germline; a read error may underlie this. The sample carries other DNA sequences with the same CDR3. This sequence joins TRBV5-6 and TRBJ2-7; possible D gene TRBD2, 6 bases. The V gene's germline CDR1 is SGHDT and CDR2 YYEEEE. The CDR3 length is 13 residues. CDR3 sequence (DNA): TGTGCCAGCAGCTTGAACAGGAGGGACGAGCAATACTTC. Its protein is CASSLNRRDEQYF.

Only one count was recorded for this clone. V and J are TRBV4-1 and TRBJ2-2, with a weak D call TRBD2 (6 bases). Germline lookup yields CDR1 MGHRA and CDR2 YSYEKL. V was cut by 3 bases and J by 8 bases, with 22 bases left in between. The CDR3 sequence is 17 residues long. CDR3 DNA sequence: TGCGCCAGCAGCCAGGGACTGAGAGAAATCCGGGCGGGGGAGCTGTTTTTT. Translation: CASSQGLREIRAGELFF.

The chain recombines TRBV7-3 with TRBJ1-6; possible D gene TRBD1, 5 bases. The germline V gene has CDR1 SGHTA and CDR2 FQGTGA. The CDR3 sequence is 13 residues long. V was pared by 1 base and J by 7 bases, with 5 bases between. The CDR3 bases are TGTGCCAGCAGCTTAAGGACAAATTCACCCCTCCACTTT. It translates to CASSLRTNSPLHF.

The rearrangement uses TRBV7-2 and TRBJ1-1, with 9 bases lining up with TRBD1. The CDR3 runs 15 residues. V was pared by 6 bases and J by 4 bases, with 9 bases of the junction left unmatched. The germline CDR1 and CDR2 sequences are SGHTA and FQGNSA. The CDR3 here is CASRPDRGRVTEAFF. CDR3 sequence (DNA): TGTGCCAGCAGACCTGACAGGGGGAGGGTCACTGAAGCTTTCTTT.